A single TCR beta chain is shown here with its context. No cognate antigen has been identified for it. Base-call qualities are not available, and no considerably larger clone is one nucleotide away. The library was built by means of RT-PCR. Sequencing took place on an Illumina MiSeq. TCRdb passed the public sequencing reads through fastp at Q25 and MiXCR, retaining productive beta sequences. Duplicate CDR3 protein sequences are folded into a single record with the most common DNA and genes. In all, the sample holds around 700,000 distinct CDR3 sequences, and 14% of those were seen once. Just over 3.5% of the sample is in the top ten clones. V is pruned by 5 bases and J by 6 bases, leaving 10 bases of the junction without a gene match. From the cysteine up to the phenylalanine, the CDR3 has a length of 14 residues. This entry keeps only the CDR3 DNA: 42 bases, framed from base 1. The germline V gene (reference sequence) specifies DFQATT as CDR1 and SNEGSKA as CDR2.

The source of the sample is a study (dated by TCRdb to the mid-2010s). This clonotype originated in a female donor in good health, serving as a healthy control. The sequencing input was memory CD4+ T cells from blood. Recombination joined TRBV20-1 with TRBJ2-3, with TRBD2 matching 8 junction bases. The CDR3 reads CSAPTAGGRDTQYF. The DNA sequence is given as TGCAGTGCTCCTACTGCGGGAGGACGGGATACGCAGTATTTT.